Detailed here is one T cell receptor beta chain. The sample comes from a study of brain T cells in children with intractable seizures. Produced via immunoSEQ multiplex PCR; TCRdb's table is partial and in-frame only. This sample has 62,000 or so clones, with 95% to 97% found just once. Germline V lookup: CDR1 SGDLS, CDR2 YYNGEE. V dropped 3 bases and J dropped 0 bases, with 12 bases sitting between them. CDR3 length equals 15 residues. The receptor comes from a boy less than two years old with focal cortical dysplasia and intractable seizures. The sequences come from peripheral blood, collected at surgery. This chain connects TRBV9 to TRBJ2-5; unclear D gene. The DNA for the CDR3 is TGTGCCAGCAGCGCGTCGTTTGGGAACCAAGAGACCCAGTACTTC. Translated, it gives CASSASFGNQETQYF. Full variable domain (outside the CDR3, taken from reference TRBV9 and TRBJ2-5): DSGVTQTPKHLITATGQRVTLRCSPRSGDLSVYWYQQSLDQGLQFLIQYYNGEERAKGNILERFSAQQFPDLHSELNLSSLELGDSALYFCASSASFGNQETQYFGPGTRLLVL.